Below are 29 T cell receptor beta chains sequenced from a single sample in a study of blood T cell repertoires in COVID-19. Clones were read by immunoSEQ multiplex PCR, and TCRdb kept only the in-frame ones, dropping some. The sample carries about 42,000 clones, more than 70% recorded once. The sequenced material came from peripheral blood. These receptors were obtained from a human donor in a cohort sampled during active COVID-19.

This rearrangement joins TRBV30 to TRBJ1-3; 8 bases line up with TRBD1. CDR1 and CDR2 from the germline V gene are GTSNPN and SVGIG (reference sequence). This CDR3 has 14 amino acids. V was clipped by 4 bases and J by 8 bases; unmatched bases: 10. The CDR3 DNA reads as TGTGCCTGGACCTCCGGGACAGGCGATCACACCATATATTTT. It is translated as CAWTSGTGDHTIYF. Supplemented by reference TRBV30 and TRBJ1-3, the full variable domain reads SQTIHQWPATLVQPVGSPLSLECTVEGTSNPNLYWYRQAAGRGLQLLFYSVGIGQISSEVPQNLSASRPQDRQFILSSKKLLLSDSGFYLCAWTSGTGDHTIYFGEGSWLTVV.

This clone has just a few counts. The V gene is TRBV27, the J gene TRBJ2-1; 15 nucleotides align to TRBD2. Trimming removed 5 bases from V and 7 bases from J; junction bases left unmatched: 9. Germline values: CDR1 MNHEY, CDR2 SMNVEV (reference sequence). This CDR3 is built from 17 residues. CDR3 sequence: CASSRKGLAGGQNEQFF. CDR3 DNA sequence: TGTGCCAGCAGTCGGAAAGGACTAGCGGGAGGGCAGAATGAGCAGTTCTTC.

This clone came up once. The chain is built from TRBV7-9 and TRBJ2-3; possible D gene TRBD1, 6 bases. The CDR3 totals 14 residues. Deletions cut 8 bases from V and 4 bases from J, with 16 bases between. The germline V gene has CDR1 SEHNR and CDR2 FQNEAQ (reference sequence). The CDR3: CASSGAPIPDTQYF. The CDR3, as DNA: TGTGCCAGCTCAGGGGCGCCGATCCCAGATACGCAGTATTTT.

V and J are TRBV6-5 and TRBJ1-3, with 9 positions matching TRBD1. Germline V gene lookup returns CDR1 MNHEY and CDR2 SVGAGI. This CDR3 is built from 14 residues. J gave up 3 bases and V 6 bases, and 3 bases lay outside the gene matches. The CDR3 DNA follows: TGTGCCAGCAGCAGACAGGGGGATGGAAACACCATATATTTT. Its protein product is CASSRQGDGNTIYF.

This chain's CDR3 is CASGANSGLRTDTQYF. The CDR3 region has the DNA TGTGCCAGCGGGGCTAACTCGGGACTTCGCACAGATACGCAGTATTTT. This chain connects TRBV7-2 to TRBJ2-3; weak D call: TRBD2 (6 bases). V was pared by 8 bases and J by 1 base, with 19 bases between. The germline V gene encodes CDR1 SGHTA and CDR2 FQGNSA. This CDR3 comprises 16 residues. Filled out from reference TRBV7-2 and TRBJ2-3, the complete variable domain reads GAGVSQSPSNKVTEKGKDVELRCDPISGHTALYWYRQSLGQGLEFLIYFQGNSAPDKSGLPSDRFSAERTGGSVSTLTIQRTQQEDSAVYLCASGANSGLRTDTQYFGPGTRLTVL.

The rearrangement links TRBV6-1 to TRBJ1-2, with D hard to call. Trimming removed 1 base from V and 3 bases from J, with 15 bases in between. The germline V gene has CDR1 MNHNS and CDR2 SASEGT. This CDR3 is 16 amino acids long. CDR3 amino acids: CASSEDITARHYGYTF. The CDR3 nucleotides read TGTGCCAGCAGTGAAGACATAACAGCTCGTCACTATGGCTACACCTTC.

This sequence joins TRBV5-1 and TRBJ1-1, with TRBD1 matching over 7 bases. The germline CDR1 and CDR2 sequences are SGHRS and YFSETQ. V was clipped by 6 bases and J by 5 bases; unmatched bases: 13. The CDR3 has 15 amino acids. Here the CDR3 reads CASKQGSWGATEAFF. The CDR3 DNA follows: TGCGCCAGCAAACAGGGGTCGTGGGGGGCGACTGAAGCTTTCTTT. Together with reference TRBV5-1 and TRBJ1-1, the CDR3 gives the full variable domain: KAGVTQTPRYLIKTRGQQVTLSCSPISGHRSVSWYQQTPGQGLQFLFEYFSETQRNKGNFPGRFSGRQFSNSRSEMNVSTLELGDSALYLCASKQGSWGATEAFFGQGTRLTVV.

The chain has TRBV7-3 and TRBJ2-1; 12 bases line up with TRBD2. The CDR3 runs to 17 residues. CDR1 is SGHTA, CDR2 FQGTGA, per germline. V shed 1 base, J shed 8 bases, and the junction held 9 bases outside the gene matches. CDR3 sequence: CASSLIGLAGGPHEQFF. CDR3 coding DNA: TGTGCCAGCAGCTTAATAGGCCTAGCGGGGGGGCCGCATGAGCAGTTCTTC.

The CDR3 coding sequence is TGTGCCAGCAGCTCAGGACAAGAGCAGTTCTTC. Residues: CASSSGQEQFF. This rearrangement joins TRBV3-1 (or the pseudogene TRBV3-2) to TRBJ2-1; possibly TRBD1 for D (5 bases). CDR3 size: 11 residues. The V end was cut by 5 bases, the J end by 10 bases, with 9 bases between. Germline assignment: CDR1 LGHDT and CDR2 YNNKEL (reference sequence).

V and J are TRBV6-5 and TRBJ1-4; tentatively, D is TRBD1 (5 bases). Trimming removed 6 bases from V and 4 bases from J, with 15 bases in between. CDR1 and CDR2 (germline): MNHEY, SVGAGI. The CDR3 has 15 residues. The CDR3 loop reads CASSRKGADNEKLFF. The CDR3 region has the DNA TGTGCCAGCAGCCGAAAAGGGGCCGATAATGAAAAACTGTTTTTT.

V and J are TRBV19 and TRBJ1-5, with 9 positions matching TRBD1. CDR3 length equals 15 residues. The trim removed 3 bases at V and 3 bases at J, leaving 3 bases unmatched. The germline CDR1 and CDR2 sequences are LNHDA and SQIVND (reference sequence). CDR3: CASSIRTGVNQPQHF. In DNA form, the CDR3 reads TGTGCCAGTAGTATTCGGACAGGGGTCAATCAGCCCCAGCATTTT.

The chain recombines TRBV18 with TRBJ2-3; the match to TRBD2 covers 10 bases. Germline trimming cut 6 bases from V and 5 bases from J; bases unmatched to any gene: 8. The CDR3 totals 15 residues. The germline V gene has CDR1 KGHSH and CDR2 LQKENI. Here the CDR3 reads CASSNSGGPRDTQYF. The CDR3 DNA reads TGTGCCAGCTCTAATAGCGGGGGGCCGAGAGATACGCAGTATTTT.

V gene TRBV29-1 combines with J gene TRBJ1-1; D not certain. This CDR3 spans 14 amino acids. V was trimmed by 3 bases and J by 1 base, leaving 12 bases between them. CDR1 is SQVTM, CDR2 ANQGSEA, per germline. This CDR3 reads CSVESPYSNTEAFF. The CDR3 DNA reads TGCAGCGTTGAGTCTCCCTACTCGAACACTGAAGCTTTCTTT.

CDR3: CASSASGAYEQYF. DNA of the CDR3: TGTGCCAGCAGTGCTAGCGGTGCCTACGAGCAGTACTTC. The rearrangement joins TRBV2 to TRBJ2-7; 7 positions match TRBD2. The length of the CDR3 is 13 residues. Per the germline V gene, CDR1 is SNHLY and CDR2 is FYNNEI. Losses at the gene ends were 4 bases for V and 2 bases for J; bases not matched to a gene: 2.

Points on this clone: This CDR3 is also generated by other DNA sequences in the sample. CDR3 protein: CASSERGDTGELFF. CDR3 coding DNA: TGTGCCAGCAGTGAGCGGGGGGACACCGGGGAGCTGTTTTTT. The gene calls are TRBV6-4 and TRBJ2-2; TRBD2 matches 8 bases. This CDR3 comprises 14 residues. Trimming took 3 bases from V and 3 from J; bases not matched to a gene: 0. CDR1 and CDR2 (germline): MRHNA, SNTAGT.

This clone appeared a few times. The chain recombines TRBV4-1 with TRBJ1-5; 11 bases are a match to TRBD1. The CDR3 loop spans 15 amino acids. Germline V gene lookup returns CDR1 MGHRA and CDR2 YSYEKL. The ends lost 4 bases at V and 7 bases at J; junction bases unmatched: 6. The CDR3 sequence is CASSPGQGAMQPQHF. CDR3 nucleotide sequence: TGCGCCAGCAGCCCCGGACAGGGGGCAATGCAGCCCCAGCATTTT.

The chain combines TRBV4-3 with TRBJ1-2; TRBD1 is a possible D gene (5 bases). V shed 0 bases and J shed 1 base, with 15 bases lying between them. CDR3 length equals 17 residues. The germline gives CDR1 LGHNA, CDR2 YSLEER. CDR3 coding DNA: TGCGCCAGCAGCCAAGATCCGTCAGGGTACCGTAACTATGGCTACACCTTC. It yields the protein CASSQDPSGYRNYGYTF.

This clone occurred a few times. V is TRBV4-1 and J is TRBJ1-2; maybe TRBD1 (5 bases). The V gene's germline CDR1 is MGHRA and CDR2 YSYEKL. V shed 2 bases and J shed 4 bases, with 8 bases lying between them. The CDR3 spans 13 residues. The CDR3 sequence is CASSQMGLYGYTF. In nucleotides, the CDR3 is TGCGCCAGCAGCCAAATGGGACTCTATGGCTACACCTTC.

The chain joins TRBV11-2 to TRBJ1-5; a weak D match, TRBD1 (5 bases). The CDR3 spans 14 residues. V dropped 1 base and J dropped 4 bases, with 8 bases sitting between them. The V gene's germline CDR1 is SGHAT and CDR2 FQNNGV. The CDR3 spells CASSLGGVNQPQHF. The CDR3 DNA reads TGTGCCAGCAGCTTAGGGGGGGTGAATCAGCCCCAGCATTTT.

V and J are TRBV6-2 or TRBV6-3 and TRBJ2-2; weak D call: TRBD1 (6 bases). The germline gives CDR1 MNHEY, CDR2 SVGEGT. The CDR3 length is 14 residues. Trimming left V 4 bases short and J 9 bases short, with 15 bases between. CDR3: CASSWGQGYRELFF. CDR3 nucleotides: TGTGCCAGCAGTTGGGGGCAGGGCTACCGGGAGCTGTTTTTT.

The chain couples TRBV27 to TRBJ2-7, with D perhaps TRBD1 (6 bases). CDR3 length: 14 amino acids. Per germline, CDR1 MNHEY and CDR2 SMNVEV (reference sequence). The V gene lost 5 bases and the J gene lost 4 bases, with 15 bases spanning the gap. As DNA, the CDR3 is TGTGCCAGCAGTGTAGGACAGACGACGTACGAGCAGTACTTC. This sequence encodes CASSVGQTTYEQYF.

This clone was seen a single time. The V and J genes are TRBV15 and TRBJ1-3; no firm D call. Trimming took 0 bases from V and 3 from J, leaving 18 bases between them. The CDR3 is 18 amino acids. Germline V lookup: CDR1 LNHNV, CDR2 YYDKDF (reference sequence). CDR3 amino acids: CATSRELDVMGDGNTIYF. The CDR3 DNA reads as TGTGCCACCAGCAGAGAATTAGATGTTATGGGAGATGGAAACACCATATATTTT.

J is TRBJ2-6 and V is TRBV7-9, with D hard to call. With 5 bases removed from V and 2 bases from J, the gap between germline ends came to 13 bases. This CDR3 spans 16 amino acids. Germline lookup yields CDR1 SEHNR and CDR2 FQNEAQ (reference sequence). The CDR3 is CASSLPFSTGANVLTF. As DNA, the CDR3 is TGTGCCAGCAGCCTCCCTTTCAGTACTGGGGCCAACGTCCTGACTTTC.

The chain combines TRBV4-2 with TRBJ2-6; no firm D call. Germline CDR1 reads LGHNA; CDR2 reads YNFKEQ. V lost 0 bases and J lost 0, with 6 bases in between. The CDR3 extends over 16 amino acids. The chain's CDR3 is CASSQEASSGANVLTF. The CDR3 bases are TGTGCCAGCAGCCAAGAAGCGAGCTCTGGGGCCAACGTCCTGACTTTC.

The chain joins TRBV4-2 to TRBJ1-6; possibly TRBD1 for D (6 bases). The ends were cut back, 5 bases at V and 7 bases at J, with 18 bases in the middle. Germline loops: CDR1 LGHNA, CDR2 YNFKEQ. The CDR3 spans 16 residues. Here the CDR3 reads CASSYNQGTGNSPLHF. CDR3 nucleotides: TGTGCCAGCAGCTATAATCAGGGGACGGGAAATTCACCCCTCCACTTT.

The rearrangement joins TRBV5-5 to TRBJ2-1; D perhaps matches TRBD1 (5 bases). The germline V gene has CDR1 SGHKS and CDR2 YYEKEE (reference sequence). V was shortened by 2 bases and J by 9 bases, with 15 bases between the two germline ends. The CDR3 runs to 14 residues. The CDR3 DNA reads TGTGCCAGCAGCTTAGAAAGCAGGGTGGGTGAGCAGTTCTTC. Its translation is CASSLESRVGEQFF.

J is TRBJ2-6 and V is TRBV3-1 (or the pseudogene TRBV3-2); 8 bases match TRBD1. The germline V gene encodes CDR1 LGHDT and CDR2 YNNKEL (reference sequence). The CDR3 has 17 residues. V lost 1 base and J lost 4; bases outside the gene matches: 6. CDR3 in DNA: TGTGCCAGCAGCCAAGGGAACAGGGGGAGCGGGGCCAACGTCCTGACTTTC. Encoded protein: CASSQGNRGSGANVLTF.

J is TRBJ2-2 and V is TRBV6-5; 10 nucleotides agree with TRBD2. With V trimmed by 10 bases and J by 6 bases, 11 bases remained unmatched. The CDR3 spans 15 residues. From germline, CDR1 is MNHEY and CDR2 SVGAGI. CDR3 bases: TGTGCCATTTGGGGCAGCGGGAGGGCCTCCGGGGAGCTGTTTTTT. It codes for CAIWGSGRASGELFF.

This clone was seen a handful of times. The genes are TRBV2 and TRBJ2-5; the match to TRBD1 covers 7 bases. The CDR3 length is 17 residues. Germline V gives CDR1 SNHLY, CDR2 FYNNEI. V trimming: 3 bases; J trimming: 5 bases; junction bases outside the gene matches: 15. The CDR3 is CASSEHRTGVEGETQYF. DNA for the CDR3: TGTGCCAGCAGTGAGCACAGGACAGGAGTCGAGGGGGAGACCCAGTACTTC.